This T cell receptor (beta chain) stems from a study of spatial heterogeneity in lung cancer. Study-level information: Unique TCR and UMI combinations averaged more than ten appearances each in raw reads. Study-level results: Whereas they appeared in blood less at follow-up, ubiquitous expanded tumor TCRs appeared there more at resection.

This clonotype has a count of ten or more. The antigen is not known. Each CDR3 protein gets one entry after TCRdb re-called the 5' RACE reads with MiXCR. The table includes around 89,000 distinct CDR3 sequences, over 9.5% detected once. Sample time point: sample taken at primary tumor resection. The donors were 55 to 80 patients with non-small cell lung cancer that was early-stage and untreated. The input material, whole RNA from tumor, nontumor lung or frozen PBMC, was sequenced unsorted. The germline CDR1 and CDR2 sequences are MNHEY and SMNVEV (reference sequence). This CDR3 has 15 amino acids. V was clipped by 3 bases and J by 4 bases, with 15 bases between them.

V and J are TRBV27 and TRBJ2-5; a weak D match, TRBD2 (7 bases). The sequence was obtained from a male donor with early-stage non-small cell lung cancer. The sample consisted of PBMCs, taken at surgery. CDR3 region: CASSLGGRGTETQYF. As DNA, the CDR3 is TGTGCCAGCAGTTTGGGGGGGCGCGGGACAGAGACCCAGTACTTC.